Given below is one T cell receptor beta chain in context. TCRdb's table, derived via immunoSEQ multiplex PCR, lists solely in-frame clones and lacks some. The data show about 160,000 clones, roughly 82% seen once. This sample was taken from a study of blood T cell repertoires in COVID-19. The receptor was isolated from a woman aged 40 to 50 with COVID-19, enrolled during active disease. The sample taken for sequencing was peripheral blood.

The CDR3 reads CASSLVQGNSPLHF. CDR3 in DNA: TGCGCCAGCAGCTTGGTACAGGGAAATTCACCCCTCCACTTT. J is TRBJ1-6 and V is TRBV5-1, with D perhaps matching TRBD1 (6 bases). V was shortened by 0 bases and J by 7 bases, with 8 bases between the two germline ends. The CDR3 is 14 amino acids. The germline gives CDR1 SGHRS, CDR2 YFSETQ.